A single sample gave rise to the 10 T cell receptor beta chains below, sequenced in a study of identical twins' blood T cells (dated by TCRdb to the early 2010s). The library was built by means of 5' RACE. Sequencing was carried out with an Illumina Genome Analyzer IIx. TCRdb reprocessing: public reads trimmed at Q25 with fastp, clones called with MiXCR, in-frame beta chains kept. CDR3 protein sequences are deduplicated, and each keeps its most common genes and DNA. This sample gives 350,000 to 450,000 distinct CDR3 sequences in total; roughly 31% of them show up just once. The biggest ten clones account for about 6% of the sample. Sample: PBMCs. These receptors were collected from a woman aged 18 to 55 in good health.

The chain carries TRBV12-3 or TRBV12-4 and TRBJ2-1; the D gene is possibly TRBD1 (6 bases). CDR3 length equals 13 residues. Trimming removed 5 bases at V and 9 bases at J, with 14 bases between. DNA for the CDR3: TGTGCCAGCAGTGATTACAGGGTTGCTGAGCAGTTCTTC. This translates into CASSDYRVAEQFF.

This chain joins TRBV7-2 and TRBJ1-1; D is undetermined. CDR3 size: 14 residues. V lost 5 bases and J lost 4, with 14 bases in between. CDR1 is SGHTA and CDR2 is FQGNSA in the germline V gene. The CDR3 sequence is CASSVQYQSTEAFF. Here the CDR3 DNA reads TGTGCCAGCAGCGTACAGTACCAGAGCACTGAAGCTTTCTTT.

The CDR3 loop reads CASRSGTGTTEAFF. The CDR3 nucleotides are TGTGCCAGCAGATCCGGGACAGGGACTACTGAAGCTTTCTTT. This chain connects TRBV13 to TRBJ1-1; the match to TRBD1 covers 9 bases. V gave up 6 bases and J gave up 5 bases; unmatched junction bases: 7. Germline values: CDR1 PRHDT, CDR2 FYEKMQ (reference sequence). CDR3 length: 14 amino acids.

The table lists this clonotype with a few counts. V and J are TRBV7-2 and TRBJ1-2, with 7 bases that match TRBD1. The CDR3 sequence is 15 residues long. Trimming took 5 bases from V and 2 from J; bases not matched to a gene: 8. Germline V gives CDR1 SGHTA, CDR2 FQGNSA. CDR3 nucleotide sequence: TGTGCCAGCAGCGAATCCGGGACAGTAAACTATGGCTACACCTTC. It codes for CASSESGTVNYGYTF.

This clonotype showed up just a few times. V usage is TRBV7-9 and J usage is TRBJ2-7; tentative D call: TRBD1 (6 bases). The CDR3 loop spans 15 amino acids. From germline, CDR1 is SEHNR and CDR2 FQNEAQ (reference sequence). V gave up 1 base and J gave up 7 bases, with 17 bases separating them. CDR3 nucleotide sequence: TGTGCCAGCAGCTTAGGACAGGTTCTTACGCGAGAGCAGTACTTC. This encodes CASSLGQVLTREQYF.

This clonotype turned up a few times. V gene TRBV12-5 combines with J gene TRBJ1-2, with 7 bases lining up with TRBD1. Germline CDR1 and CDR2: LGHNT and FRNRAP. This CDR3 contains 13 residues. The V gene end was trimmed by 6 bases and the J gene end by 3 bases; junction bases not matched to a gene: 4. The CDR3 bases are TGTGCTAGTGGGGACACAGGGGACTATGGCTACACCTTC. Residues: CASGDTGDYGYTF. Supplemented by reference TRBV12-5 and TRBJ1-2, the full variable domain reads DARVTQTPRHKVTEMGQEVTMRCQPILGHNTVFWYRQTMMQGLELLAYFRNRAPLDDSGMPKDRFSAEMPDATLATLKIQPSEPRDSAVYFCASGDTGDYGYTFGSGTRLTVV.

This clonotype was counted a few times. Mismatch with germline at one junction end may stem from a read error. This chain uses TRBV12-3 or TRBV12-4 with TRBJ2-2, with 8 bases identical to TRBD1. The CDR3 length is 21 residues. CDR3 sequence: CASSLDDRGHLDILNSGELFF. The CDR3 nucleotides read TGTGCCAGCAGTTTAGACGACAGGGGTCATCTGGATATCCTGAACTCCGGGGAGCTGTTTTTT.

This rearrangement joins TRBV19 to TRBJ1-5; D uncertain. Trimming shortened V by 3 bases and J by 3 bases, and 9 bases separated the two germline ends. The CDR3 is 14 residues long. Germline loops: CDR1 LNHDA, CDR2 SQIVND (reference sequence). The CDR3 DNA reads as TGTGCCAGTAGTATGATGGCCAACAATCAGCCCCAGCATTTT. Translation gives CASSMMANNQPQHF.

This clonotype has more than one count but fewer than ten. V usage is TRBV12-3 or TRBV12-4 and J usage is TRBJ1-5, with a tentative D call TRBD1 (6 bases). The CDR3 consists of 15 residues. Trimming took off 6 bases at V and 0 bases at J, with 12 bases between the two ends. CDR3 DNA sequence: TGTGCCAGCAGCTACGGGGGGGCTAGCAATCAGCCCCAGCATTTT. Translated, it gives CASSYGGASNQPQHF.

The rearrangement joins TRBV7-9 to TRBJ1-1, with a weak D call TRBD1 (5 bases). The CDR3 has 15 residues. From germline, CDR1 is SEHNR and CDR2 FQNEAQ (reference sequence). V was cut by 6 bases and J by 1 base, with 15 bases left in between. Here the CDR3 reads CASSIPTTGNTEAFF. The CDR3, as DNA: TGTGCCAGCAGTATCCCAACCACAGGGAACACTGAAGCTTTCTTT. Full variable domain (outside the CDR3, taken from reference TRBV7-9 and TRBJ1-1): DTGVSQNPRHKITKRGQNVTFRCDPISEHNRLYWYRQTLGQGPEFLTYFQNEAQLEKSRLLSDRFSAERPKGSFSTLEIQRTEQGDSAMYLCASSIPTTGNTEAFFGQGTRLTVV.